There are a few counts of the clone carrying this T cell receptor (beta chain). This sample's treatment: randomized to nivolumab then ipilimumab (arm A) or the reverse (arm B). Germline V CDR1 and CDR2: MNHGY, SAAAGT. Trimming removed 6 bases at V and 6 bases at J, with 15 bases between. The CDR3 consists of 14 residues. Measured with immunoSEQ multiplex PCR; TCRdb has only the in-frame clones, and not every one. The data contain over 2,000 clones, approximately 33% of them seen just once; the ten biggest clones take up 10% to 15%. This entry belongs to a study of sequential checkpoint blockade in melanoma. Study-wide context: First-line arms were nivolumab then ipilimumab, or the reverse, randomized 1:1. Under 25 patients had tumor biopsies before treatment and at week 13.

The rearrangement links TRBV6-8 to TRBJ2-1; D is unresolved. Specimen: tumor tissue (inferred from file names), collected from a patient given nivolumab and ipilimumab in sequence. The clonotype originates from a human donor with melanoma. This CDR3 is CASSRDRERNEQFF. CDR3 nucleotide sequence: TGTGCCAGCAGCCGTGATCGTGAGCGCAATGAGCAGTTCTTC.